A selection of T cell receptor beta chains follows, all from one sample in a study of OX40 agonist ivuxolimab in advanced cancers. Clones were sequenced by immunoSEQ multiplex PCR, and TCRdb holds only the in-frame ones, with some missing. In the table there are approximately 15,000 clones, 86% of which are singletons. Sequences were derived from CD4+ or CD8+ T cells sorted from blood, sampled in a trial of the OX40 agonist ivuxolimab. These TCRs come from an adult with an advanced solid tumor such as melanoma, head and neck, liver or kidney cancer. The CDR3 runs from the conserved cysteine through the conserved F or W. The D gene is left open where the match is weak. A row's size may be missing; if present it is once, few, many or a size class.

cdr3_length	v_call	j_call	clone_size	d_call	cdr3_nt	cdr3_aa
13	TRBV6-5	TRBJ1-5	NA	NA	TGTGCCAGCACAGGGAATAGCAATCAGCCCCAGCATTTT	CASTGNSNQPQHF
13	TRBV6-5	TRBJ1-1	once	TRBD1	TGTGCCAGCAGTACCATTCAGGGGGCTGAAGCTTTCTTT	CASSTIQGAEAFF
16	TRBV10-3	TRBJ2-3	NA	TRBD1	TGTGCCATCAGTGGAGTGACAGGGGGCTCATCAGATACGCAGTATTTT	CAISGVTGGSSDTQYF
12	TRBV7-2	TRBJ2-7	NA	TRBD2	TGTGCCAGCAGCCCCGGGGGGGTCGGGCAGTACTTC	CASSPGGVGQYF
16	TRBV18	TRBJ1-1	NA	NA	TGTGCCAGCTCACCAGGTTACGCGGGAGGGGACACTGAAGCTTTCTTT	CASSPGYAGGDTEAFF
14	TRBV14	TRBJ1-5	NA	NA	TGTGCCAGCAGCCAATCACCGGGGGAGCAGCCCCAGCATTTT	CASSQSPGEQPQHF
15	TRBV7-2	TRBJ1-2	NA	TRBD1	TGTGCCAGCAGCTTAGGGGTGCAGGGGGGCTATGGCTACACCTTC	CASSLGVQGGYGYTF
15	TRBV9	TRBJ1-2	NA	NA	TGTGCCAGCAGCGTAGAGGTAACAGGGAACTATGGCTACACCTTC	CASSVEVTGNYGYTF
13	TRBV7-9	TRBJ2-7	NA	TRBD1	TGTGCCAGCCGGGACAGGGGAAACTACGAGCAGTACTTC	CASRDRGNYEQYF
15	TRBV7-3	TRBJ2-7	NA	TRBD2	TGTGCCAGCAGCCCTGAGGCGGGAGGGTTTCGGGAGCAGTACTTC	CASSPEAGGFREQYF
11	TRBV6-6	TRBJ2-1	NA	NA	TGTGCCAGCACTTTCGGCAATGAGCAGTTCTTC	CASTFGNEQFF
15	TRBV27	TRBJ2-1	NA	TRBD2	TGTGCCAGCAGTCTCAGGATAGCGGGGGACCGCGAGCAGTTCTTC	CASSLRIAGDREQFF